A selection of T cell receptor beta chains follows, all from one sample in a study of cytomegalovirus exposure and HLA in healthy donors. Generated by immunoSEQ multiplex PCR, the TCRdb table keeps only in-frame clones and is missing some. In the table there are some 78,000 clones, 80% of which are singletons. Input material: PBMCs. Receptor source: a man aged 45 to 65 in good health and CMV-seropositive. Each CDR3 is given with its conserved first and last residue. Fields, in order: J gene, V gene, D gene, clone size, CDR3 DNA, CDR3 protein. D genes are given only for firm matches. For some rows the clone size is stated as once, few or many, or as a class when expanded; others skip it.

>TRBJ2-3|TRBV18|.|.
TGTGCCAGCTCACCAGAGATTTCGGATACGCAGTATTTT
CASSPEISDTQYF
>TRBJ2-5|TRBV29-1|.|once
TGCAGCGTTGAAGGTAGAGGAGGGACCCAGTACTTC
CSVEGRGGTQYF
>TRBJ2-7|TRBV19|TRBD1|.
TGTGCCAGTTGCTCCGGACAGGGGAGGACCTACGAGCAGTACTTC
CASCSGQGRTYEQYF
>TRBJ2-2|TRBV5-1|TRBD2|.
TGCGCCAGCAGCTTCTCGGCTAGCGGGAGGTCGGACACCGGGGAGCTGTTTTTT
CASSFSASGRSDTGELFF
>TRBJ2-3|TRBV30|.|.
TGTGCCTGGAGTGCCCTACTAACTACAGATACGCAGTATTTT
CAWSALLTTDTQYF
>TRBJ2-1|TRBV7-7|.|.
TGTGCCAGCAGCCAGATGAGGGTCGATGAGCAGTTCTTC
CASSQMRVDEQFF
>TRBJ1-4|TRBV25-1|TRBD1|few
TGTGCCAGCAGTGAATGGACAGGGGGCGGCGAAAAACTGTTTTTT
CASSEWTGGGEKLFF
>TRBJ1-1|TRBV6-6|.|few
TGTGCCAGCAGTTTGACAGGCGCGGAAGCTTTCTTT
CASSLTGAEAFF
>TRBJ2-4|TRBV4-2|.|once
TGTGCCAGCAGCCGGCGGGACCGCGGCAGTCAGTACTTC
CASSRRDRGSQYF
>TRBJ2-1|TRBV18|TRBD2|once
TGTGCCAGCTCACCAGGAGAGGGAGGGATCAATGAGCAGTTCTTC
CASSPGEGGINEQFF
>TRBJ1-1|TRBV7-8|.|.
TGTGCCAGCAGCCGAAGCGTGGGGGGGGCCGAGAACACTGAAGCTTTCTTT
CASSRSVGGAENTEAFF
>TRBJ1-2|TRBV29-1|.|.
TGCAGCGTTGGTGAGAGAGGGGGCTACACCTTC
CSVGERGGYTF
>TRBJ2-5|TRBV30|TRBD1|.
TGTGCCTTGGCAGGGGGTGGGGAGACCCAGTACTTC
CALAGGGETQYF
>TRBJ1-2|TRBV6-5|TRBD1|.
TGTGCCAGCAGTTACTCTAGAGGACAGGGACATGGCTACACCTTC
CASSYSRGQGHGYTF
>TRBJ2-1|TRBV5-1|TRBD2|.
TGCGCCAGCAGCTTAGGACCGGGACTAGGGAATGAGCAGTTCTTC
CASSLGPGLGNEQFF
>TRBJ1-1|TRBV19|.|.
TGTGCCAGTTCCGGGAAGGTAATTGTTGAAGCTTTCTTT
CASSGKVIVEAFF
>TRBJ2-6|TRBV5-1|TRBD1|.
TGCGCCAGCAGCTTGGGACAGGGTCGGGCCAACGGCCTGACTTTC
CASSLGQGRANGLTF
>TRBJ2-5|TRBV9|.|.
TGTGCCAGCAGCGTAGAGGCAGGCCACCAAGAGACCCAGTACTTC
CASSVEAGHQETQYF
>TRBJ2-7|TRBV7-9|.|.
TGTGCCAGCAGCCAACGACAGGACGAGCAGTACTTC
CASSQRQDEQYF
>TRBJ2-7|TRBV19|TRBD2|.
TGTGCCAGTAGCCCGGGACTAGCGGGAGGCTATTACGAGCAGTACTTC
CASSPGLAGGYYEQYF
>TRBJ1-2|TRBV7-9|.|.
TGTGCCAGCAGCTTATCGACAGGAATCGATGGCTACACCTTC
CASSLSTGIDGYTF
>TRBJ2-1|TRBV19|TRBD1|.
TGTGCCAGTAGTATTGGACCTGGACAGGACCAGGGTGAGCAGTTCTTC
CASSIGPGQDQGEQFF
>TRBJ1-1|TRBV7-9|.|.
TGTGCCAGCAGCTTAGGGGGCATGAACACTGAAGCTTTCTTT
CASSLGGMNTEAFF
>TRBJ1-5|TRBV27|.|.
TGTGCCAGCAGTCCCTGGGCGTCCCACCTCAATCAGCCCCAGCATTTT
CASSPWASHLNQPQHF
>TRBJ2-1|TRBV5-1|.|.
TGCGCCAGCAGCTTTCAATCAGGGGGGAGGAGATCAGATGAGCAGTTCTTC
CASSFQSGGRRSDEQFF
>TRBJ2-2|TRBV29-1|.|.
TGCAGCGTTTACGGGACACCGAACACCGGGGAGCTGTTTTTT
CSVYGTPNTGELFF
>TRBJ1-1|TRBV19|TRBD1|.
TGTGCCAGTAGTATGAGGACAGGGTGGAACGCTTTCTTT
CASSMRTGWNAFF